Following are 19 T cell receptor beta chains from one sample sequenced in a study of blood T cell repertoires in COVID-19. The method was immunoSEQ multiplex PCR; TCRdb's version includes in-frame clones alone and lacks a portion of them. The sample shows about 88,000 clones, over 80% of them seen only once. The sample comprised peripheral blood. These receptors were collected from a human donor with active COVID-19. The donor label of this sample is uncertain.

V usage is TRBV6-6 and J usage is TRBJ2-5; a weak D match, TRBD2 (6 bases). Trimming left V 5 bases short and J 1 base short, with 14 bases between. The CDR3 spans 15 residues. Germline V gene data show CDR1 as MNHNY and CDR2 as SVGAGI (reference sequence). The CDR3 loop is CASSHERALQETQYF. CDR3 DNA sequence: TGTGCCAGCAGTCACGAGCGGGCACTCCAAGAGACCCAGTACTTC.

This clone has only a few counts. This chain links TRBV4-3 with TRBJ2-7; D not certain. Germline-derived CDR1 and CDR2 are LGHNA and YSLEER. The ends were cut back, 0 bases at V and 2 bases at J, with 14 bases in the middle. This CDR3 comprises 16 residues. CDR3 protein: CASSQDVTETTYEQYF. As DNA, the CDR3 is TGCGCCAGCAGCCAAGATGTTACAGAAACCACCTACGAGCAGTACTTC.

The sample holds one count of this clone. The rearrangement links TRBV19 to TRBJ2-3; 9 nucleotides match TRBD2. With 0 bases clipped from V and 2 bases from J, the junction kept 6 bases outside the gene matches. In germline, CDR1 is LNHDA, CDR2 SQIVND (reference sequence). The length of the CDR3 is 17 residues. This CDR3 reads CASSIDQASGDTDTQYF. The CDR3 region has the DNA TGTGCCAGTAGTATAGATCAGGCTAGCGGGGACACAGATACGCAGTATTTT.

V gene TRBV2 combines with J gene TRBJ2-7, with 9 bases fitting TRBD2. V was pared by 2 bases and J by 1 base, with 6 bases of the junction left unmatched. CDR1 and CDR2 (germline): SNHLY, FYNNEI. CDR3 length: 16 amino acids. CDR3 loop: CASSELAGIGSYEQYF. In DNA form, the CDR3 reads TGTGCCAGCAGTGAACTAGCGGGGATTGGTTCCTACGAGCAGTACTTC.

The chain is built from TRBV6-4 and TRBJ1-1, with D possibly TRBD1 on 5 matching bases. V was trimmed by 6 bases and J by 6 bases, leaving 17 bases between them. Germline V gives CDR1 MRHNA, CDR2 SNTAGT. The CDR3 loop spans 14 amino acids. Written as DNA, the CDR3 is TGTGCCAGCAGGCAACAGGCCAATAGCCCTGAAGCTTTCTTT. The encoded protein is CASRQQANSPEAFF.

The chain combines TRBV28 with TRBJ1-4; a weak D match, TRBD1 (6 bases). This CDR3 has 14 amino acids. The V gene lost 2 bases and the J gene lost 7 bases, with 11 bases spanning the gap. Germline CDR1 reads MDHEN; CDR2 reads SYDVKM. This CDR3 is CASSLLTRGEKLFF. The CDR3 DNA is TGTGCCAGCAGTTTACTAACCAGGGGTGAAAAACTGTTTTTT.

The gene calls are TRBV11-3 and TRBJ1-1; D might be TRBD1 (6 bases). Trimming pared 3 bases from V and 4 bases from J, leaving 9 bases between. This CDR3 spans 13 amino acids. Germline-derived CDR1 and CDR2 are SGHNT and YENEEA. Here the CDR3 reads CASSLQQGTEAFF. CDR3 nucleotides: TGTGCCAGCAGCTTGCAACAGGGCACTGAAGCTTTCTTT.

The gene calls are TRBV7-6 and TRBJ2-3; 7 bases match TRBD1. Germline V lookup: CDR1 SGHVS, CDR2 FNYEAQ. CDR3 length: 15 residues. V lost 5 bases to trimming and J lost 1 base; unmatched junction nucleotides: 6. The CDR3 spells CASSPTGARTDTQYF. The DNA of the CDR3 is TGTGCCAGCAGCCCCACAGGGGCCCGCACAGATACGCAGTATTTT. The full variable domain, completed using reference TRBV7-6 and TRBJ2-3, is GAGVSQSPRYKVTKRGQDVALRCDPISGHVSLYWYRQALGQGPEFLTYFNYEAQQDKSGLPNDRFSAERPEGSISTLTIQRTEQRDSAMYRCASSPTGARTDTQYFGPGTRLTVL.

The chain carries TRBV28 and TRBJ1-4; the D is unclear. CDR1 MDHEN and CDR2 SYDVKM come from the germline V gene. V lost 2 bases and J 7 bases, leaving 20 bases between the germline ends. The CDR3 extends over 17 amino acids. The CDR3 DNA reads as TGTGCCAGCAGTTTACGGAGGATCTCCCTGGACGGTGAAAAACTGTTTTTT. Its translation is CASSLRRISLDGEKLFF.

The chain couples TRBV5-1 to TRBJ1-2; 9 nucleotides match TRBD1. This CDR3 has 13 amino acids. The junction had 5 bases not matched to a gene; V was cut back by 3 bases and J by 8 bases. Looked up from germline, CDR1 is SGHRS and CDR2 is YFSETQ. The CDR3 sequence: CASSSMGQGGYTF. The CDR3 region has the DNA TGCGCCAGCAGCTCGATGGGACAGGGCGGCTACACCTTC. Supplemented by reference TRBV5-1 and TRBJ1-2, the full variable domain reads KAGVTQTPRYLIKTRGQQVTLSCSPISGHRSVSWYQQTPGQGLQFLFEYFSETQRNKGNFPGRFSGRQFSNSRSEMNVSTLELGDSALYLCASSSMGQGGYTFGSGTRLTVV.

The V gene is TRBV6-2 or TRBV6-3, the J gene TRBJ2-1, with 10 bases matching TRBD1. Germline values: CDR1 MNHEY, CDR2 SVGEGT. Trimming cost V 0 bases and J 7 bases; bases outside gene matches: 6. This CDR3 is built from 16 residues. The CDR3 nucleotides are TGTGCCAGCAGTTACTCGAAGGACAGGGGGTATAATGAGCAGTTCTTC. Translating it yields CASSYSKDRGYNEQFF.

V gene TRBV5-4 combines with J gene TRBJ2-1; D not certain. The germline V gene has CDR1 SGHNT and CDR2 YYREEE (reference sequence). The length of the CDR3 is 14 residues. V was cut by 0 bases and J by 3 bases, with 7 bases left in between. This CDR3 reads CASSLGGSYNEQFF. The CDR3 DNA reads TGTGCCAGCAGCTTGGGCGGAAGCTACAATGAGCAGTTCTTC.

This clone was seen once. The V call is TRBV7-9, the J call TRBJ2-2, with D unclear. CDR1 and CDR2 from the germline V gene are SEHNR and FQNEAQ (reference sequence). The CDR3 spans 16 residues. The ends were cut back, 6 bases at V and 4 bases at J, with 18 bases in the middle. CDR3 nucleotides: TGTGCCAGCAGTGAGGAATCGGTTGGTGTCACCGGGGAGCTGTTTTTT. Translating gives CASSEESVGVTGELFF.

The sample holds a few counts of this clone. The genes are TRBV5-1 and TRBJ2-3; the match to TRBD2 covers 11 bases. CDR1 SGHRS and CDR2 YFSETQ come from the germline V gene. CDR3 size: 19 residues. With V trimmed by 0 bases and J by 2 bases, 11 bases remained unmatched. In DNA, the CDR3 is TGCGCCAGCAGCTTGGCCCCGTCTGATAGCGGGGGGGCCACAGATACGCAGTATTTT. Translation: CASSLAPSDSGGATDTQYF.

This chain joins TRBV5-1 and TRBJ1-5; 8 bases align to TRBD1. The germline gives CDR1 SGHRS, CDR2 YFSETQ. The ends lost 4 bases at V and 0 bases at J; junction bases unmatched: 9. This CDR3 comprises 17 residues. As DNA, the CDR3 is TGCGCCAGCAGCCCGAGGCCGGGACAGGATAGCAATCAGCCCCAGCATTTT. This translates into CASSPRPGQDSNQPQHF. Complete variable domain (other parts from reference TRBV5-1 and TRBJ1-5): KAGVTQTPRYLIKTRGQQVTLSCSPISGHRSVSWYQQTPGQGLQFLFEYFSETQRNKGNFPGRFSGRQFSNSRSEMNVSTLELGDSALYLCASSPRPGQDSNQPQHFGDGTRLSIL.

This clone has only one observation. The chain carries TRBV12-3 or TRBV12-4 and TRBJ1-3; D ambiguous. Trimming pared 2 bases from V and 8 bases from J, leaving 10 bases between. This CDR3 contains 13 residues. For the CDR3, the DNA is TGTGCCAGCAGTTTAAAACGGGTAGACACCATATATTTT. The encoded protein is CASSLKRVDTIYF.

The chain recombines TRBV9 with TRBJ2-3; D possibly corresponds to TRBD1 (5 bases). From germline, CDR1 is SGDLS and CDR2 YYNGEE. CDR3 length equals 16 residues. V shed 0 bases and J shed 2 bases, with 13 bases lying between them. The CDR3 protein is CASSVGPKGNTDTQYF. Written as DNA, the CDR3 is TGTGCCAGCAGCGTAGGCCCCAAGGGGAACACAGATACGCAGTATTTT.

This rearrangement joins TRBV6-5 to TRBJ2-1; D gene ambiguous. V lost 0 bases to trimming and J lost 15 bases, with 12 bases between them. Germline CDR1 and CDR2: MNHEY and SVGAGI. The CDR3 runs to 12 residues. The DNA of the CDR3 is TGTGCCAGCAGTTACTCGGGCGCAGGATTGTTCTTC. Amino acid sequence: CASSYSGAGLFF.

The V gene is TRBV7-3, the J gene TRBJ2-1; a possible D gene is TRBD1 (5 bases). Trimming left V 2 bases short and J 8 bases short, with 10 bases between. The CDR3 length is 13 residues. Looked up from germline, CDR1 is SGHTA and CDR2 is FQGTGA. The CDR3 DNA reads TGTGCCAGCAGCTTAGCCAGGGTCGATGAGCAGTTCTTC. It specifies CASSLARVDEQFF.